This T cell receptor beta chain appears in the sequencing data of a study of cytomegalovirus exposure and HLA in healthy donors. Measured with immunoSEQ multiplex PCR; TCRdb has only the in-frame clones, and not every one. The data contain 110,000 to 150,000 clones, roughly 87% of them singletons. This clone is a singleton in its sample. Antigen specificity is unknown. The approximately 120-subject validation cohort, separate from the approximately 670-subject first cohort, included the donors. The study, taken as a whole, reports: A subsequent analysis found that TCR clusters from the first cohort also tended to co-occur in the 130 or so validation repertoires, with approximately 95% of cluster scores above 0. Per published reports, the classifier diagnosed cytomegalovirus status with high specificity and sensitivity.

This clonotype originated in a woman aged 18-29 years in good health and CMV-seropositive. The sample taken for sequencing was PBMCs.

The CDR3 spells CAWTPIGSTPNSPLHF. The CDR3 DNA reads TGTGCCTGGACCCCTATTGGGAGCACACCCAATTCACCCCTCCACTTT. The chain employs TRBV30 and TRBJ1-6; D uncertain. The CDR3 loop spans 16 amino acids. V was cut by 4 bases and J by 7 bases, with 20 bases left in between. Germline assignment: CDR1 GTSNPN and CDR2 SVGIG (reference sequence). Full variable domain (rest looked up from reference TRBV30 and TRBJ1-6): SQTIHQWPATLVQPVGSPLSLECTVEGTSNPNLYWYRQAAGRGLQLLFYSVGIGQISSEVPQNLSASRPQDRQFILSSKKLLLSDSGFYLCAWTPIGSTPNSPLHFGNGTRLTVT.